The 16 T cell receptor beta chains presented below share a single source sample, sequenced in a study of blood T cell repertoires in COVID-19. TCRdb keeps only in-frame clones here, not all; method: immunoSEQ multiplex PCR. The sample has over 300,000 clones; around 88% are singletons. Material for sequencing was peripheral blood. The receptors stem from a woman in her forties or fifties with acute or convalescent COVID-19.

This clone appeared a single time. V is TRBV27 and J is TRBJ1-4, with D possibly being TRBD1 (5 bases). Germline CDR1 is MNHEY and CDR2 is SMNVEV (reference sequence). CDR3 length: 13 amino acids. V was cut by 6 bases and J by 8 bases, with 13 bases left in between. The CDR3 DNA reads TGTGCCAGCAGCCCCGGGACTAGGGAAAAACTGTTTTTT. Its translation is CASSPGTREKLFF.

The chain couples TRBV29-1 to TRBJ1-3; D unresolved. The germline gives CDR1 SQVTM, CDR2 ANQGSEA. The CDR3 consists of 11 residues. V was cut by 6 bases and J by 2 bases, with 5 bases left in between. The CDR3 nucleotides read TGCAGCGTGCGGGCTGGAAACACCATATATTTT. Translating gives CSVRAGNTIYF.

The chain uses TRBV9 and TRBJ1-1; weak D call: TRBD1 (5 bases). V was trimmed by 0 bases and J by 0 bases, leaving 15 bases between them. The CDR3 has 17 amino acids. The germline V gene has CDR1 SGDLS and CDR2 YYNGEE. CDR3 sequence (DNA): TGTGCCAGCAGCGTAGGTGTTAGGGGCGGAATGAACACTGAAGCTTTCTTT. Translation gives CASSVGVRGGMNTEAFF.

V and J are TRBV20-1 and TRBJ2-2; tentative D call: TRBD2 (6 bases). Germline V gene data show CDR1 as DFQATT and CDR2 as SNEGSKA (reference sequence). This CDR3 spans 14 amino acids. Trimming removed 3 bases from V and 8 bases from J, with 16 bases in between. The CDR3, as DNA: TGCAGTGCTAGTGCGGGGAGTGACCCGGGGGAGCTGTTTTTT. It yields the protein CSASAGSDPGELFF.

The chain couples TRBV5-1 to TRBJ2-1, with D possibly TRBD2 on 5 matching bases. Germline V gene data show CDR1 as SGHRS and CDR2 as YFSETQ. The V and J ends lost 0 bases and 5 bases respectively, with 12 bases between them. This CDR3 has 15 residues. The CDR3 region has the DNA TGCGCCAGCAGCTTGGCCAGCGGACTGAACAATGAGCAGTTCTTC. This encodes CASSLASGLNNEQFF. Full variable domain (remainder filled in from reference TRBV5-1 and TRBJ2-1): KAGVTQTPRYLIKTRGQQVTLSCSPISGHRSVSWYQQTPGQGLQFLFEYFSETQRNKGNFPGRFSGRQFSNSRSEMNVSTLELGDSALYLCASSLASGLNNEQFFGPGTRLTVL.

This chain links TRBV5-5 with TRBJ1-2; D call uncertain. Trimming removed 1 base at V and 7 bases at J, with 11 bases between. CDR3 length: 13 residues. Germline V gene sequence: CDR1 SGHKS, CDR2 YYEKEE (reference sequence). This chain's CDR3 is CASSLLEALGYTF. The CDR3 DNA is TGTGCCAGCAGCTTGTTGGAGGCCCTTGGCTACACCTTC.

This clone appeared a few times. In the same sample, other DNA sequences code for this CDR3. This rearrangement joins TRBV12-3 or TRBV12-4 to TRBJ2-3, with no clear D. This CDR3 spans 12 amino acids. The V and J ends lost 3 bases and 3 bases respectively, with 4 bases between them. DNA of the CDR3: TGTGCCAGCAGTTTTCGGACAGATACGCAGTATTTT. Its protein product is CASSFRTDTQYF.

CDR3 coding DNA: TGTGCCAGCAGCTTAGTGGGTCGGGGAGAGCAGTACTTC. This sequence encodes CASSLVGRGEQYF. The chain employs TRBV7-9 and TRBJ2-7; the D gene is possibly TRBD2 (5 bases). Germline CDR1 and CDR2: SEHNR and FQNEAQ (reference sequence). The V and J ends lost 1 base and 7 bases respectively, with 11 bases between them. The CDR3 runs to 13 residues.

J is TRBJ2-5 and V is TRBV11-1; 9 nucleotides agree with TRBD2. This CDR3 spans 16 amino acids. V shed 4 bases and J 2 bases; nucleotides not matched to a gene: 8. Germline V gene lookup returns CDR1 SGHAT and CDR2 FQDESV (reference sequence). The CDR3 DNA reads TGTGCCAGCAGCTCCATAGGACTAGCGAGACAAGAGACCCAGTACTTC. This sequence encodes CASSSIGLARQETQYF. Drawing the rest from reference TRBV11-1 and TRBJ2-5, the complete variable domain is EAEVAQSPRYKITEKSQAVAFWCDPISGHATLYWYRQILGQGPELLVQFQDESVVDDSQLPKDRFSAERLKGVDSTLKIQPAELGDSAMYLCASSSIGLARQETQYFGPGTRLLVL.

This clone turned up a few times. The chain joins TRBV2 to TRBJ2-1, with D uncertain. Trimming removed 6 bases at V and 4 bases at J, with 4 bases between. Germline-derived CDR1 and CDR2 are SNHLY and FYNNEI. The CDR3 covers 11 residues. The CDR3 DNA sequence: TGTGCCAGCAGCGAGTACAATGAGCAGTTCTTC. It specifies CASSEYNEQFF.

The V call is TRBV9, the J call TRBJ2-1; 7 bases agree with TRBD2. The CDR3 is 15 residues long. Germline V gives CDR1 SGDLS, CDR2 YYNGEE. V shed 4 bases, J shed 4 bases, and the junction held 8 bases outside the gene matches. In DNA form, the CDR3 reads TGTGCCAGCAGCCCAAGACTAGCAGGTTACAATGAGCAGTTCTTC. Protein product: CASSPRLAGYNEQFF.

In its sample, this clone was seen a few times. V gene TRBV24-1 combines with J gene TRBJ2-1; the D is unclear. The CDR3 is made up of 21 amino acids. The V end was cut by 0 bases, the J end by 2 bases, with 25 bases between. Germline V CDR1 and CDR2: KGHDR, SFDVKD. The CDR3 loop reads CATSDLPLDGDVRSTYNEQFF. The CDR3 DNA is TGTGCCACCAGTGATTTGCCTCTAGACGGAGACGTTCGGAGTACCTACAATGAGCAGTTCTTC.

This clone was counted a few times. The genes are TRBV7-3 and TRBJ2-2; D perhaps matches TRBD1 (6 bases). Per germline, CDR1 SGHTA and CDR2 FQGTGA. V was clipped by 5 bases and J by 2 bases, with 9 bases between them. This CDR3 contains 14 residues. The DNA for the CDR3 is TGTGCCAGCAGCCGGGACAAAAACACCGGGGAGCTGTTTTTT. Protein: CASSRDKNTGELFF.

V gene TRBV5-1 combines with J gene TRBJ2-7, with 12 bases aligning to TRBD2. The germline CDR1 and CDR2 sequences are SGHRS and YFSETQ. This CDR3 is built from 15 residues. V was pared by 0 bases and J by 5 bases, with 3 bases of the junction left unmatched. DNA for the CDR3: TGCGCCAGCAGCTTGGGACTAGCGGGAGTCCACGAGCAGTACTTC. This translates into CASSLGLAGVHEQYF.

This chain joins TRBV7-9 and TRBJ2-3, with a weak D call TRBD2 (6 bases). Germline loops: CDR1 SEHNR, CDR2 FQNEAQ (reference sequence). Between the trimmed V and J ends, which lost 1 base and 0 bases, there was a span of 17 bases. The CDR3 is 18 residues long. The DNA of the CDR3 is TGTGCCAGCAGCTTAGGGTCTGTTCGCGGGAAGAGCACAGATACGCAGTATTTT. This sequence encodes CASSLGSVRGKSTDTQYF.

CDR3 in amino acids: CASSPHQSTEAFF. The CDR3 bases are TGTGCCAGCAGCCCACACCAAAGCACTGAAGCTTTCTTT. The gene calls are TRBV7-3 and TRBJ1-1, with D hard to call. The ends were cut back, 5 bases at V and 4 bases at J, with 11 bases in the middle. There are 13 residues in the CDR3. Germline V lookup: CDR1 SGHTA, CDR2 FQGTGA.